This T cell receptor (beta chain) was captured in a study of long-term antiretroviral therapy in people with HIV. Study-level findings and limits: Clonal populations expanded prior to ART predominated within the repertoire at all time points.

On this clone itself: Its cognate antigen is unknown.

The run of the v3.0 immunoSEQ assay was at survey level. Method: immunoSEQ multiplex PCR; TCRdb's copy keeps in-frame clones and lacks some. The sample has tens of thousands of clones; more than 75% are singletons. The V end lost 0 bases, the J end lost 5 bases, and 6 bases lay between the germline ends. Germline V gene sequence: CDR1 SEHNR, CDR2 FQNEAQ (reference sequence). This CDR3 is 13 amino acids long. Every one of the participants with HIV received treatment in the United States. V and J are TRBV7-9 and TRBJ2-3, with D maybe TRBD2 (5 bases). The source of this sequence is a man younger than 35 with HIV. The sample was unsorted PBMCs, taken 0.2 years before starting antiretroviral therapy. CDR3 bases: TGTGCCAGCAGCTTAGCGGGAGTAGATACGCAGTATTTT. The encoded protein is CASSLAGVDTQYF.